This paragraph covers one T cell receptor beta chain sequence. Its cognate antigen has yet to be identified. No quality values exist for individual bases; no much larger clone is one base distant. Different DNA sequences within this sample yield the same CDR3. The data stem from a study of shared clonotypes between healthy human individuals (dated by TCRdb to 2020 to 2021). The study in broad terms: A few men and two women, aged 18 to 49 years, made up the cohort. For each donor, CD4 naive and CD4 memory were each run on three plates, CD8 naive on two plates, and CD8 memory on one plate. Blood TCR repertoires of about five healthy adults were deeply sequenced to estimate repertoire size and the extent of clonotype sharing between individuals. Libraries were prepared and TCR repertoires were sequenced by different laboratories using diverse techniques, in order to increase sequencing depth and limit assay-specific biases. Each donor's leukapheresis produced roughly between roughly 0.94 and 9.5 billion PBMCs. General study outcomes and caveats: When several donors were compared, the shared fraction of clonotypes was approximately 5% for naive CD4, less than 4% for naive CD8, 2.3% for memory CD4, and 0.35% to 0.4% for memory CD8. The small number of donors limited the genetic and exposure-history diversity represented. Compared with non-shared clonotypes, clonotypes shared by all four sorted-subset donors had higher generation probabilities. Sampling was restricted to blood, and TCR repertoires in tissue are likely to differ from TCR repertoires in blood. Naive subsets generally had larger estimated clonotype richness than memory subsets did. Incomplete sequencing was indicated by rarefaction of sorted-subset datasets, despite the large sequencing depth. Based on pairwise subsampling, the degree of clonotype sharing among donors was expected to be affected by sequencing depth.

TCR CDR3 regions were amplified from genomic DNA by multiplex PCR using the deep immunoSEQ assay. Extracted genomic DNA from each cell subset was spread evenly across all wells of several immunoSEQ 96-well plates, with each plate serving as a replicate. For sorted subsets, about 210 ng of genomic DNA, equivalent to roughly 33,000 T cell genomes, went into each replicate PCR. Purified libraries were quantified with a Qubit 3.0 fluorometer, sized on a Bioanalyzer 2100, and re-quantified with the KAPA Library Quantification kit. Each immunoSEQ 96-well plate was sequenced on its own single-read 150-cycle Illumina NextSeq 550 flow cell. Under the source paper's analysis protocol: Because only junctional sequences without quality scores were contained in the immunoSEQ output, filtering matching that applied to full-length reads could not be performed. To assign V/J genes and CDR3, sequences were annotated against IMGT germline references using PyIR, a Python wrapper for IgBLAST v1.9. Reads were filtered out if the reads had weak V/J assignments (E-value above 1e-6), no CDR3, stop codons, out-of-frame junctions, or ambiguous translated residues. A V3J clonotype was defined by an identical inferred V gene, J gene, and CDR3 amino acid sequence. The percentage overlap between two repertoires was calculated by dividing the number of shared unique clonotypes by the size of the smaller repertoire. Repertoire richness was assessed with RTK rarefaction, the Chao1 estimator, and Recon v2.1 estimates of unobserved clonotypes. For all TCRbeta clonotypes obtained by the gDNA method from a handful of donors, generation probabilities were computed with OLGA. As stored in TCRdb, this immuneACCESS dataset retains in-frame rearrangements with V and J assigned. A fraction of the clones does not appear; measured against another copy, unresolved V genes explain less than half of the discrepancy, and the remainder lacks a known reason. V and J calls and clone size are those listed in that table; D and trimming were worked out from the DNA. Within this sample are more than 2 million clones, with almost 96% of them counted one time only. The ten largest clonotypes hold approximately 0.13% of the sample.

Reading the germline V gene (reference sequence) gives CDR1 MNHNY and CDR2 SVGAGI. From its cysteine to its phenylalanine, the CDR3 spans 14 amino acids. The read is trimmed to its CDR3 DNA, 42 bases read in frame from base 1. Relative to germline, V is missing 5 bases and J is missing 0 bases, with 3 bases of the junction outside any gene match. The donors were healthy, HIV-negative adults who had no recently reported acute infections or vaccinations. Only Caucasian adults living in Nashville, Tennessee, USA were represented among the donors. CD4+ T cells were enriched by magnetic negative selection, after which naive cells were positively selected on CD45RA and the negative fraction was taken as the memory subset. Blood was obtained by leukapheresis, after which PBMCs were separated by Ficoll-Histopaque density gradient centrifugation and cryopreserved in liquid nitrogen vapor phase. Analytical flow cytometry was used to check the purity and quantity of every magnetically sorted T cell population. Genomic DNA was isolated from every sorted fraction and measured by UV absorbance on a Nanodrop 2000c.

The chain links TRBV6-6 with TRBJ1-1, with 7 bases in between that match TRBD1. The sample comprised naive CD4+ T cells sorted from blood. This specimen's cell subset or site label, interpreted: CD45RA+ positively selected. The receptor was derived from a man between 18 and 35 years old in good health. The nucleotide sequence reads as follows: TGTGCCAGCAGTAGACAGGGCCTGAACACTGAAGCTTTCTTT. Its amino acids are CASSRQGLNTEAFF.